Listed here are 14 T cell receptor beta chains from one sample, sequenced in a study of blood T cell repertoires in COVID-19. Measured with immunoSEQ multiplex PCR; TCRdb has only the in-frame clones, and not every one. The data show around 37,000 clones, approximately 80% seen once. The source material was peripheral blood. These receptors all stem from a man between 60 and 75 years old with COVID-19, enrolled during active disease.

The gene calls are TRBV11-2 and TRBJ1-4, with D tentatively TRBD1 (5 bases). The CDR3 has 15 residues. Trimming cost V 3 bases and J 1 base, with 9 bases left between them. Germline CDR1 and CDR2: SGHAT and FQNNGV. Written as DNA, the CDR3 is TGTGCCAGCAGCTTGATGCAGGGAACTAATGAAAAACTGTTTTTT. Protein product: CASSLMQGTNEKLFF.

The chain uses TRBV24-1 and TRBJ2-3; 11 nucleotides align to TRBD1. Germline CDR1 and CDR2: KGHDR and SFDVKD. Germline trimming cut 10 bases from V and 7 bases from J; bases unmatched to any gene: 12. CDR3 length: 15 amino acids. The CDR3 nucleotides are TGTGCCACGCGGTCGTCGGGACAGGGGGTAAATACGCAGTATTTT. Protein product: CATRSSGQGVNTQYF.

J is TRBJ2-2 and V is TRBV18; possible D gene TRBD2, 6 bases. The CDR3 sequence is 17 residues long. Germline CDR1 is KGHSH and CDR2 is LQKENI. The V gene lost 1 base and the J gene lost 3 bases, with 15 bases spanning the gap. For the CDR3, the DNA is TGTGCCAGCTCACCACAGGCGGGGCCCCCGGACACCGGGGAGCTGTTTTTT. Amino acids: CASSPQAGPPDTGELFF.

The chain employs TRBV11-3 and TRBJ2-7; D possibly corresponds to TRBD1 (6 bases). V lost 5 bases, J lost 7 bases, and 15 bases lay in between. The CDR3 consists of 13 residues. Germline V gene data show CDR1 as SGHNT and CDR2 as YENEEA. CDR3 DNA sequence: TGTGCCAGCAGCCAAACAGGGTCCGGAGAGCAGTACTTC. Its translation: CASSQTGSGEQYF.

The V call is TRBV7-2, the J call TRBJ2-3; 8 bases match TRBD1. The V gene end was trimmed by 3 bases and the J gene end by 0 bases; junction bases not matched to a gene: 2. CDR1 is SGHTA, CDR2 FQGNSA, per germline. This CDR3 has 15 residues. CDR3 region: CASSFWTGSTDTQYF. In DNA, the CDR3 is TGTGCCAGCAGCTTTTGGACAGGGAGCACAGATACGCAGTATTTT.

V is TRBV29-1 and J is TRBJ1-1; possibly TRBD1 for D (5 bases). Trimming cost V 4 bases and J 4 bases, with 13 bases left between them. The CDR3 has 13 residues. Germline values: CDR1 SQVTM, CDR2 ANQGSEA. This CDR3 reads CSVVGGAGTEAFF. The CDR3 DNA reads TGCAGCGTTGTTGGGGGAGCGGGCACTGAAGCTTTCTTT. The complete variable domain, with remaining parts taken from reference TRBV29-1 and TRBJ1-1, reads SAVISQKPSRDICQRGTSLTIQCQVDSQVTMMFWYRQQPGQSLTLIATANQGSEATYESGFVIDKFPISRPNLTFSTLTVSNMSPEDSSIYLCSVVGGAGTEAFFGQGTRLTVV.

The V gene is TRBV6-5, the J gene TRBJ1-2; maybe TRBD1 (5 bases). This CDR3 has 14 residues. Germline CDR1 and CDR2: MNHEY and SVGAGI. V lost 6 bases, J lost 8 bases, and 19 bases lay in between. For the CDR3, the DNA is TGTGCCAGCAGACCCCCCCGCAGGGAAGGAGGCTACACCTTC. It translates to CASRPPRREGGYTF.

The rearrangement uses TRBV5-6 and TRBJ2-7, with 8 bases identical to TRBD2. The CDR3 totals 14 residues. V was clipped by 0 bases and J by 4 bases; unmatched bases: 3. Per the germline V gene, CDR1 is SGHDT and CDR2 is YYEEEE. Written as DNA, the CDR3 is TGTGCCAGCAGCTTGGCTAGCGGGCAGTACGAGCAGTACTTC. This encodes CASSLASGQYEQYF.

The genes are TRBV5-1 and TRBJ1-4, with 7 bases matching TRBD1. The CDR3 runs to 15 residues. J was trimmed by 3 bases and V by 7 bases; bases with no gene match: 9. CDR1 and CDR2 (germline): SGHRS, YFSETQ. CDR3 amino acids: CASRQTGYSNEKLFF. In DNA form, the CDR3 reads TGCGCCAGCCGCCAGACAGGGTATTCTAATGAAAAACTGTTTTTT.

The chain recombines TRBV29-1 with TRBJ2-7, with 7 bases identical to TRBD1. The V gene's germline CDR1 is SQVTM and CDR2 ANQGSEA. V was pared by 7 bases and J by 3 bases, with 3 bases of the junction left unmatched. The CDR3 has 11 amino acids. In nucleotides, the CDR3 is TGCAGCGCTGGGACAGACTACGAGCAGTACTTC. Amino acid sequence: CSAGTDYEQYF.

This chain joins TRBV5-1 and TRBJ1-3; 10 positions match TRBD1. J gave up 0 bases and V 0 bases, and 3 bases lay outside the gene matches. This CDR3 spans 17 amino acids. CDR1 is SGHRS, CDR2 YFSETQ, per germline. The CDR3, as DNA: TGCGCCAGCAGCTTGGGTAGGACAGGGGGCTCTGGAAACACCATATATTTT. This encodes CASSLGRTGGSGNTIYF.

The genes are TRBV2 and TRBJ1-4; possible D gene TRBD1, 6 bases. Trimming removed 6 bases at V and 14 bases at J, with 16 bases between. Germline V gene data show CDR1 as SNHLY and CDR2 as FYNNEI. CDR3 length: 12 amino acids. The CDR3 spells CASSADRSLLFF. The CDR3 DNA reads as TGTGCCAGCAGCGCCGACAGGTCCTTGCTGTTTTTT.

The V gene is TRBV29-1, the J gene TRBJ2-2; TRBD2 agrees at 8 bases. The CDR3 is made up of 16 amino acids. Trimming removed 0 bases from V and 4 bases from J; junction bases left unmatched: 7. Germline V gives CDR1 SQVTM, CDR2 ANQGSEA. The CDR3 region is CSVEDREGKGTGELFF. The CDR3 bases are TGCAGCGTTGAAGATCGGGAGGGGAAGGGCACCGGGGAGCTGTTTTTT.

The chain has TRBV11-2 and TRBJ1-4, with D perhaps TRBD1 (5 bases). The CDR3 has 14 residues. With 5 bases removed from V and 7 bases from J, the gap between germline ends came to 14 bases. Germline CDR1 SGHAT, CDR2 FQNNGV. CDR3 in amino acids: CASSQFSGGEKLFF. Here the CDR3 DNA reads TGTGCCAGCAGCCAGTTCTCGGGGGGTGAAAAACTGTTTTTT.